A single sample gave rise to the 8 T cell receptor beta chains below, sequenced in a study of blood T cell repertoires in COVID-19. Profiling relied on immunoSEQ multiplex PCR, and the TCRdb table lists in-frame clones only, not all of them. The sample has around 93,000 clones, roughly 87% seen once. What was sequenced was peripheral blood. These receptor sequences come from a man aged 18-30 years with COVID-19, enrolled during active disease.

The rearrangement uses TRBV10-3 and TRBJ2-1; maybe TRBD2 (5 bases). The CDR3 extends over 15 amino acids. CDR1 is ENHRY, CDR2 SYGVKD, per germline. Deletions cut 3 bases from V and 8 bases from J, with 17 bases between. The CDR3 spells CAISERPTDGDEQFF. CDR3 sequence (DNA): TGTGCCATCAGTGAACGACCCACGGACGGGGATGAGCAGTTCTTC.

The genes are TRBV10-3 and TRBJ2-7; 8 bases agree with TRBD1. The CDR3 is 15 amino acids. Germline V CDR1 and CDR2: ENHRY, SYGVKD. The V segment lost 4 bases and the J segment 4 bases; nucleotides outside the gene matches: 9. This CDR3 is CAISVLTGELYEQYF. The CDR3 DNA reads TGTGCCATCAGTGTCCTGACAGGGGAACTTTACGAGCAGTACTTC.

J is TRBJ1-2 and V is TRBV7-9; D is ambiguous. V was pared by 3 bases and J by 2 bases, with 4 bases between. The germline V gene has CDR1 SEHNR and CDR2 FQNEAQ (reference sequence). The CDR3 sequence is 12 residues long. The CDR3 loop reads CASSFTNYGYTF. The CDR3 DNA reads TGTGCCAGCAGCTTCACAAACTATGGCTACACCTTC.

The chain has TRBV18 and TRBJ2-7; 7 bases are shared with TRBD1. V lost 1 base to trimming and J lost 2 bases; unmatched junction nucleotides: 5. Germline V gives CDR1 KGHSH, CDR2 LQKENI. This CDR3 contains 15 residues. CDR3 region: CASSPQGALAYEQYF. CDR3 coding DNA: TGTGCCAGCTCACCACAGGGGGCTTTGGCCTACGAGCAGTACTTC.

The J gene is TRBJ2-3, the V gene TRBV4-1; maybe TRBD2 (6 bases). CDR1 is MGHRA, CDR2 YSYEKL, per germline. V lost 4 bases to trimming and J lost 4 bases, with 15 bases between them. The CDR3 has 15 amino acids. The CDR3 nucleotides read TGCGCCAGCAGCCGAAGTATTACTAGCTCAGATACGCAGTATTTT. It codes for CASSRSITSSDTQYF.

This clone has ten or more counts. V usage is TRBV4-3 and J usage is TRBJ1-1; D remains ambiguous. This CDR3 is built from 13 residues. The V end was cut by 0 bases, the J end by 8 bases, with 10 bases between. CDR1 and CDR2 (germline): LGHNA, YSLEER. The DNA for the CDR3 is TGCGCCAGCAGCCAAGATACGTCAGGCGAAGCTTTCTTT. This codes for CASSQDTSGEAFF.

The V gene is TRBV7-8, the J gene TRBJ2-5; 16 nucleotides agree with TRBD2. Germline V gives CDR1 SGHVS, CDR2 FQNEAQ. The CDR3 extends over 18 amino acids. The junction had 12 bases not matched to a gene; V was cut back by 5 bases and J by 6 bases. The CDR3 reads CASSIFLRGLAGGKTQYF. CDR3 bases: TGTGCCAGCAGCATATTTCTGAGGGGACTAGCGGGGGGGAAGACCCAGTACTTC. Combining the CDR3 with reference TRBV7-8 and TRBJ2-5 gives the whole variable domain GAGVSQSPRYKVAKRGQDVALRCDPISGHVSLFWYQQALGQGPEFLTYFQNEAQLDKSGLPSDRFFAERPEGSVSTLKIQRTQQEDSAVYLCASSIFLRGLAGGKTQYFGPGTRLLVL.

This CDR3 reads CASSVGGAGTGPYEQYF. DNA of the CDR3: TGTGCCAGCAGCGTAGGAGGTGCCGGGACAGGGCCCTACGAGCAGTACTTC. The chain is built from TRBV9 and TRBJ2-7, with TRBD1 matching 9 bases. With V trimmed by 0 bases and J by 2 bases, 9 bases remained unmatched. The CDR3 totals 17 residues. Per the germline V gene, CDR1 is SGDLS and CDR2 is YYNGEE.